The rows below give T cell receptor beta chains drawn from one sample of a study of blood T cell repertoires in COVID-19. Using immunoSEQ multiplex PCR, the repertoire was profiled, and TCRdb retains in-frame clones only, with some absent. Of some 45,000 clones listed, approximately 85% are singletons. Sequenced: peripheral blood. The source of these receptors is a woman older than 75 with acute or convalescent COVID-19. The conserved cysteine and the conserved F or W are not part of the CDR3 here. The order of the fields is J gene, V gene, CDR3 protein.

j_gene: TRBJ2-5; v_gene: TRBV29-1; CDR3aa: SVYGLAGGTILQETQY
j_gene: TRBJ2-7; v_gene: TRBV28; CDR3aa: ASSLDPGAGGVYEQY
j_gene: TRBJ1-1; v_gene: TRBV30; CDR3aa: AWSPTGYRTEAF
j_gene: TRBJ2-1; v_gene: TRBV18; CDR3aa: TSSPGLVADEQF
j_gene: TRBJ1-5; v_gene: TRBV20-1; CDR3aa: SASKANSNQPQH
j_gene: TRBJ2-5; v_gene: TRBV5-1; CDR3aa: ASSSGGRAQETQY
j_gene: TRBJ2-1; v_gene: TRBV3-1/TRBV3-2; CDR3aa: ASSQARAGRNNEQF
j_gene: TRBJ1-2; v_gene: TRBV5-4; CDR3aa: ASSLAAFNYGYT
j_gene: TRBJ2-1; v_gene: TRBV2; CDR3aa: ASRGLAYSDNEQF
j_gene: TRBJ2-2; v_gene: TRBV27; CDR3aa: ASSNGEGVGELF
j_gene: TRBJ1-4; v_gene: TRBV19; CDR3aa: ASSVSSWGNEKLF
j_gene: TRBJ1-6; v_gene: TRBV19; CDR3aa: ASSRQNSPLH
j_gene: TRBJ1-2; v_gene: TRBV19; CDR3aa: ASSIQGLRRGYT
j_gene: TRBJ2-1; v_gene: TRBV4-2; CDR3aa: ASSQEGLAGVLEQF
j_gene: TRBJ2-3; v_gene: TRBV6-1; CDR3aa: ASSVAGGTDTQY
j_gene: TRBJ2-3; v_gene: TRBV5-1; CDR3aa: ASSSQLASTDTQY
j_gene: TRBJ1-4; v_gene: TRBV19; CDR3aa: ASSIDHRKHNEKLF
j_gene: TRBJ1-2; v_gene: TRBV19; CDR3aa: ASSRGGNGYT
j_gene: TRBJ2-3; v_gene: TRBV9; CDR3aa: ASSVEAVTDTQY
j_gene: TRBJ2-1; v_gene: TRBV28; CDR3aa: ASRLSTTGLFYNEQF
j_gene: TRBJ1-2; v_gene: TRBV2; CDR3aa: AIRGGGNLGYT
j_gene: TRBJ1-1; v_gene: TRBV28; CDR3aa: ASTPIRGNTEAF
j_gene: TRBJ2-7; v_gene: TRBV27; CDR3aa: ASRTFGNEQY
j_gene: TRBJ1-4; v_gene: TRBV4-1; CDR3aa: ASSQDRRTGDPSVEKLF
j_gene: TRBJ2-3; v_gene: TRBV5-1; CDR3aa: ASSFGDRVGTDTQY
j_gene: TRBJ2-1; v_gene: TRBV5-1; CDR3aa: ASSLVSDNEQF